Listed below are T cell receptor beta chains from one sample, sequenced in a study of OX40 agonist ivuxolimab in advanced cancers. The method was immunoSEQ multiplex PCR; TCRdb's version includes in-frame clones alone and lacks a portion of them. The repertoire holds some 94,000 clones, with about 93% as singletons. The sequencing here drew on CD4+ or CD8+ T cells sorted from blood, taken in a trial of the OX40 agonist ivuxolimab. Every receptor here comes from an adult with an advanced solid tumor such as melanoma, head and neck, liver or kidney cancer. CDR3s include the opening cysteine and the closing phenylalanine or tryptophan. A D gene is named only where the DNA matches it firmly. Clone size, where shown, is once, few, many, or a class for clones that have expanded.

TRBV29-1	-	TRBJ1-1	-	CSVARIPPTEAFF	TGCAGCGTCGCCCGTATACCGCCCACTGAAGCTTTCTTT
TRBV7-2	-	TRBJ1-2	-	CASSLAGTEKGYTF	TGTGCCAGCAGCTTAGCGGGGACGGAAAAAGGCTACACCTTC
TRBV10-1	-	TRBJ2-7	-	CARTPTRVYEQYF	TGCGCCAGAACCCCTACGAGGGTCTACGAGCAGTACTTC
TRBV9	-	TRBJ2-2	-	CASSVDLALGELFF	TGTGCCAGCAGCGTAGACCTAGCGCTCGGGGAGCTGTTTTTT
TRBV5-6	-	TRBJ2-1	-	CASSLEGNEQFF	TGTGCCAGCAGCTTGGAGGGAAATGAGCAGTTCTTC
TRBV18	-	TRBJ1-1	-	CASSPRGAEAFF	TGTGCCAGCTCACCGAGGGGGGCTGAAGCTTTCTTT
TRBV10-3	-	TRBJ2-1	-	CAISESVGEQFF	TGTGCCATCAGTGAGTCGGTAGGCGAGCAGTTCTTC
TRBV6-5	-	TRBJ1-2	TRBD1	CASSRGTGVGGYTF	TGTGCCAGCAGCAGGGGGACAGGGGTGGGTGGCTACACCTTC
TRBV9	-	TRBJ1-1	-	CASSVGPNTEAFF	TGTGCCAGCAGCGTAGGGCCGAACACTGAAGCTTTCTTT
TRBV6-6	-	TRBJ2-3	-	CASRHTDTQYF	TGTGCCAGCAGACATACAGATACGCAGTATTTT
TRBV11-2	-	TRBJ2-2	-	CASSRTRTRNTGELFF	TGTGCCAGCAGCAGGACTCGGACGAGGAACACCGGGGAGCTGTTTTTT
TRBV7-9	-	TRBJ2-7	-	CASSLGGLGREQYF	TGTGCCAGCAGCTTAGGTGGTCTAGGGCGCGAGCAGTACTTC
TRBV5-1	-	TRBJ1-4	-	CASRVEWTNEKLFF	TGCGCCAGCAGAGTGGAGTGGACTAATGAAAAACTGTTTTTT
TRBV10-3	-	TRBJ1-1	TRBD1	CAISGRESGGRTEAFF	TGTGCCATCAGTGGGAGGGAGTCAGGGGGCCGAACTGAAGCTTTCTTT
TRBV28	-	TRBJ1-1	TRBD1	CASPKSGQGAFRGTEAFF	TGTGCCAGCCCCAAATCCGGACAGGGGGCTTTTCGAGGCACTGAAGCTTTCTTT
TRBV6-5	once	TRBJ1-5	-	CASSSTTANQPQHF	TGTGCCAGCAGTTCCACCACAGCTAATCAGCCCCAGCATTTT
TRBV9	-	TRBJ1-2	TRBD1	CASSGQGIARLSYTF	TGTGCCAGCAGCGGACAGGGTATCGCACGCTTAAGTTACACCTTC
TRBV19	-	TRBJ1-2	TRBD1	CASGTGERGYTF	TGTGCCAGCGGAACAGGGGAACGTGGCTACACCTTC
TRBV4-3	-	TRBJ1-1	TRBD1	CASSQDQGQGATEAFF	TGCGCCAGCAGCCAAGATCAGGGACAGGGGGCAACTGAAGCTTTCTTT
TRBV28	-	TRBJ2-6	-	CASSLNGVVGSGANVLTF	TGTGCCAGCAGTTTAAATGGGGTCGTAGGCTCTGGGGCCAACGTCCTGACTTTC
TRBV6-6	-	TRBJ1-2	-	CAGSPGVWGYTF	TGTGCCGGAAGCCCCGGCGTTTGGGGCTACACCTTC
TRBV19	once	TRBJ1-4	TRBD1	CASGTGLEKLFF	TGTGCCAGTGGGACAGGATTAGAAAAACTGTTTTTT
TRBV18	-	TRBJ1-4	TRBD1	CASPDKRDRGKMDEKLFF	TGTGCCAGCCCCGACAAAAGGGACAGGGGTAAGATGGATGAAAAACTGTTTTTT
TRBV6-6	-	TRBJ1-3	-	CASRASVGGSGNTIYF	TGTGCCAGCAGGGCCTCGGTAGGGGGCTCTGGAAACACCATATATTTT
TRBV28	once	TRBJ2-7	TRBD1	CASGSGTGLDEQYF	TGTGCCAGCGGATCCGGGACAGGGCTCGACGAGCAGTACTTC
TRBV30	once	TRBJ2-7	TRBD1	CAWMEDRGYEQYF	TGTGCCTGGATGGAGGACAGGGGGTACGAGCAGTACTTC
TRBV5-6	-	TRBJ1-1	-	CASSRETTEAFF	TGTGCCAGCAGTCGGGAAACCACTGAAGCTTTCTTT
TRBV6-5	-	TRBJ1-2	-	CASSYPDPRQGYTF	TGTGCCAGCAGTTACCCGGACCCTCGGCAAGGCTACACCTTC
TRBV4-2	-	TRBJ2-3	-	CASSQVSPGGGTDTQYF	TGTGCCAGCAGCCAAGTTTCTCCCGGGGGCGGGACAGATACGCAGTATTTT
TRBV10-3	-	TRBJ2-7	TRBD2	CAISAGLAGLSSYEQYF	TGTGCCATCAGCGCAGGACTAGCGGGACTCTCCTCCTACGAGCAGTACTTC
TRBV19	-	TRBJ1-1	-	CASSRRTNTEAFF	TGTGCCAGCTCCCGACGGACGAACACTGAAGCTTTCTTT
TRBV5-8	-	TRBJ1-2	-	CASSLTSPRTTPHGYTF	TGTGCCAGCAGCCTTACGTCGCCACGGACCACCCCACACGGCTACACCTTC
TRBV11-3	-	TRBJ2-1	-	CASGSLRDTEQFF	TGTGCCAGCGGAAGCCTTAGGGATACTGAGCAGTTCTTC
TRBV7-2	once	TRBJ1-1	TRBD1	CASSLRGGTGSLNAEAFF	TGTGCCAGCAGCTTAAGGGGCGGGACAGGGTCCCTGAACGCTGAAGCTTTCTTT
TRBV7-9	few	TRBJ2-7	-	CASSLAFAGEQYF	TGTGCCAGCAGCTTAGCCTTCGCGGGGGAGCAGTACTTC
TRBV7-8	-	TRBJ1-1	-	CASSLSGSRDTEAFF	TGTGCCAGCAGCTTATCCGGCAGCCGGGACACTGAAGCTTTCTTT
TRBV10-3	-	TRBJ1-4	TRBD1	CAITPTLRGLDVANEKLFF	TGTGCCATCACACCGACACTTAGGGGGCTGGATGTTGCTAATGAAAAACTGTTTTTT
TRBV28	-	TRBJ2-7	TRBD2	CASSFRGGSYEQYF	TGTGCCAGCAGTTTCCGGGGCGGGAGCTACGAGCAGTACTTC
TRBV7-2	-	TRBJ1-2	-	CASSLALAAF	TGTGCCAGCAGCTTAGCGTTGGCGGCCTTC
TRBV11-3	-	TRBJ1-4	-	CASSLGGVTDEKLFF	TGTGCCAGCAGCTTAGGAGGTGTAACGGACGAAAAACTGTTTTTT
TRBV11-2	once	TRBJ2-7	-	CASSLGTGTGTYEQYF	TGTGCCAGCAGCTTAGGAACCGGGACCGGAACCTACGAGCAGTACTTC
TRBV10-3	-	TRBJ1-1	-	CAISDVLENTEAFF	TGTGCCATCAGTGACGTACTGGAGAACACTGAAGCTTTCTTT
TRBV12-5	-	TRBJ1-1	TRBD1	CASGQGTENTEAFF	TGTGCTAGTGGTCAGGGGACAGAAAACACTGAAGCTTTCTTT
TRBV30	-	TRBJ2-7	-	CAWSASLYEQYF	TGTGCCTGGAGTGCTTCCCTTTACGAGCAGTACTTC
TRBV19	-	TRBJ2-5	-	CASSLFRGQQETQYF	TGTGCCAGTAGTCTCTTTCGAGGACAGCAAGAGACCCAGTACTTC
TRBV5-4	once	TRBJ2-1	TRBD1	CASSEQTGKNEQFF	TGTGCCAGCAGCGAACAGACAGGGAAGAATGAGCAGTTCTTC
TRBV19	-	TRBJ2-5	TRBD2	CASSKLLAGVRETQYF	TGTGCCAGTAGTAAGTTACTAGCGGGTGTACGGGAGACCCAGTACTTC
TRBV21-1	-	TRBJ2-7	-	CASRREELAYEQYF	TGTGCCAGCAGACGGGAGGAACTGGCCTACGAGCAGTACTTC
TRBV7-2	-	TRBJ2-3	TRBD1	CASSSMGQTTDTQYF	TGTGCCAGCAGCTCCATGGGACAGACTACAGATACGCAGTATTTT
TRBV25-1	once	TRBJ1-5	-	CAIMTGERYSNQPQHF	TGTGCCATCATGACGGGGGAACGTTATAGCAATCAGCCCCAGCATTTT
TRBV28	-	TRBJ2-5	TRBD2	CASSYWGSGAGGETQYF	TGTGCCAGCAGCTACTGGGGTAGCGGGGCGGGGGGAGAGACCCAGTACTTC
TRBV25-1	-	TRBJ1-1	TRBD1	CASSEVSGTAGLNTEAFF	TGTGCCAGCAGTGAGGTCTCCGGGACAGCGGGTTTGAACACTGAAGCTTTCTTT
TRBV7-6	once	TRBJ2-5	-	CASSLVRETQYF	TGTGCCAGCAGCTTAGTACGAGAGACCCAGTACTTC
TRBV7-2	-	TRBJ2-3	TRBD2	CASSLVMREGFSPTQYF	TGTGCCAGCAGCTTAGTGATGAGGGAGGGCTTTTCTCCTACGCAGTATTTT
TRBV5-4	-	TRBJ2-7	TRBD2	CASSPRTSINEQYF	TGTGCCAGCAGCCCGAGGACTAGTATTAACGAGCAGTACTTC
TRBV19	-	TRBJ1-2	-	CASSIGNEGTYGYTF	TGTGCCAGTAGTATTGGCAACGAGGGGACATATGGCTACACCTTC
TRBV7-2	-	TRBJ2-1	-	CASNLLGTYNEQFF	TGTGCCAGCAACCTCCTCGGGACCTACAATGAGCAGTTCTTC